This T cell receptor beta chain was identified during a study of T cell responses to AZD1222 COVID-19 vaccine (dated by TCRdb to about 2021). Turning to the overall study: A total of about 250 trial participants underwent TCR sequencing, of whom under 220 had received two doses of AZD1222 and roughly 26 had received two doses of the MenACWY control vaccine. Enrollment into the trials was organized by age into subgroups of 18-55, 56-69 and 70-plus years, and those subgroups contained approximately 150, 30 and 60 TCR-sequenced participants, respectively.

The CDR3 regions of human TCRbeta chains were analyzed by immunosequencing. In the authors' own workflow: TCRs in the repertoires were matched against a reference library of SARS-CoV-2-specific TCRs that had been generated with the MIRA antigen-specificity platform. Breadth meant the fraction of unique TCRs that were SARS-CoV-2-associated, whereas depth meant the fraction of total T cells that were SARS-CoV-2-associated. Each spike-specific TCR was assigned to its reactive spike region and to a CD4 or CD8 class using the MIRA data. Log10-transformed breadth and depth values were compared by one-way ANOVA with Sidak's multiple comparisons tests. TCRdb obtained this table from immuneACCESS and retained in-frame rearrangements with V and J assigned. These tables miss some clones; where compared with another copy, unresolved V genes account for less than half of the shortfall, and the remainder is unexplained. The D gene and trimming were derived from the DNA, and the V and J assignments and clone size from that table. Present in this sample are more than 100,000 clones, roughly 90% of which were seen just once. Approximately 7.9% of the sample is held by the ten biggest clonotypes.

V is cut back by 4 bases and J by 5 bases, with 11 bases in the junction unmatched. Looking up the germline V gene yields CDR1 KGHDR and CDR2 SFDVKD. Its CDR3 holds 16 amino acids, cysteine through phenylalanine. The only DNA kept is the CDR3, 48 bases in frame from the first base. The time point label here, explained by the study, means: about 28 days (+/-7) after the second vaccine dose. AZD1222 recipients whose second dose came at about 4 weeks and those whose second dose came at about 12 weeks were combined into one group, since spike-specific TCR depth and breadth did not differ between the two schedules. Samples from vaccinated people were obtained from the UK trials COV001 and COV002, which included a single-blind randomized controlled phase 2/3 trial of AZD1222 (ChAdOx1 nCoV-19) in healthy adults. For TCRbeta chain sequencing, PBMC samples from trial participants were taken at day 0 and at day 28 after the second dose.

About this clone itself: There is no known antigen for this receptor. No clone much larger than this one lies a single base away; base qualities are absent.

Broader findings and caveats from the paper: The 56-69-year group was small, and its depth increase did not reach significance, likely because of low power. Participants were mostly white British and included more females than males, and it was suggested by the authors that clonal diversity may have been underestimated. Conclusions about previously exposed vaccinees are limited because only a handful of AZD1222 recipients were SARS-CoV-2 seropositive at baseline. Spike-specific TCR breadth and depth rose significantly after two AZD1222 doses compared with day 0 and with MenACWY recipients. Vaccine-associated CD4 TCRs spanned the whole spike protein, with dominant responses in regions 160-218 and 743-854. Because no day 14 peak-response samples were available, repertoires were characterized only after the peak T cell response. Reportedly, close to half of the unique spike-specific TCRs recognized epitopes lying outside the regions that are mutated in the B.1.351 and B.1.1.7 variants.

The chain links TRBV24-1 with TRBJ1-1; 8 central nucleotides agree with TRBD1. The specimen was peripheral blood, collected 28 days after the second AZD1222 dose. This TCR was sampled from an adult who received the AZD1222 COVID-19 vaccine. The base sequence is TGTGCCACCAGTGACACCCGGACAGGGAGGGGGACTGAAGCTTTCTTT. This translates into CATSDTRTGRGTEAFF.